This TCR beta chain derives from a study of blood T cells in healthy people across ages. The sample holds many counts of this clonotype. Germline V gene data show CDR1 as MNHEY and CDR2 as SVGEGT. Unmatched junction bases numbered 11, after V lost 6 bases and J lost 0 bases. This CDR3 region has 18 residues. The second PCR ran roughly 6 to 11 cycles with a sample-barcoded 5' primer and J-beta primers. TCRdb recomputed calls from the 5' RACE reads with MiXCR, one row per CDR3 protein. The sample has roughly 900,000 distinct CDR3 sequences, under 35% seen once. The chain has TRBV6-2 or TRBV6-3 and TRBJ2-6, with 7 bases aligning to TRBD1. The sample was blood. The receptor comes from a woman older than 75 in good health. CDR3 sequence: CASSAQGVAISGANVLTF. CDR3 coding DNA: TGTGCCAGCAGCGCCCAGGGGGTTGCAATCTCTGGGGCCAACGTCCTGACTTTC.